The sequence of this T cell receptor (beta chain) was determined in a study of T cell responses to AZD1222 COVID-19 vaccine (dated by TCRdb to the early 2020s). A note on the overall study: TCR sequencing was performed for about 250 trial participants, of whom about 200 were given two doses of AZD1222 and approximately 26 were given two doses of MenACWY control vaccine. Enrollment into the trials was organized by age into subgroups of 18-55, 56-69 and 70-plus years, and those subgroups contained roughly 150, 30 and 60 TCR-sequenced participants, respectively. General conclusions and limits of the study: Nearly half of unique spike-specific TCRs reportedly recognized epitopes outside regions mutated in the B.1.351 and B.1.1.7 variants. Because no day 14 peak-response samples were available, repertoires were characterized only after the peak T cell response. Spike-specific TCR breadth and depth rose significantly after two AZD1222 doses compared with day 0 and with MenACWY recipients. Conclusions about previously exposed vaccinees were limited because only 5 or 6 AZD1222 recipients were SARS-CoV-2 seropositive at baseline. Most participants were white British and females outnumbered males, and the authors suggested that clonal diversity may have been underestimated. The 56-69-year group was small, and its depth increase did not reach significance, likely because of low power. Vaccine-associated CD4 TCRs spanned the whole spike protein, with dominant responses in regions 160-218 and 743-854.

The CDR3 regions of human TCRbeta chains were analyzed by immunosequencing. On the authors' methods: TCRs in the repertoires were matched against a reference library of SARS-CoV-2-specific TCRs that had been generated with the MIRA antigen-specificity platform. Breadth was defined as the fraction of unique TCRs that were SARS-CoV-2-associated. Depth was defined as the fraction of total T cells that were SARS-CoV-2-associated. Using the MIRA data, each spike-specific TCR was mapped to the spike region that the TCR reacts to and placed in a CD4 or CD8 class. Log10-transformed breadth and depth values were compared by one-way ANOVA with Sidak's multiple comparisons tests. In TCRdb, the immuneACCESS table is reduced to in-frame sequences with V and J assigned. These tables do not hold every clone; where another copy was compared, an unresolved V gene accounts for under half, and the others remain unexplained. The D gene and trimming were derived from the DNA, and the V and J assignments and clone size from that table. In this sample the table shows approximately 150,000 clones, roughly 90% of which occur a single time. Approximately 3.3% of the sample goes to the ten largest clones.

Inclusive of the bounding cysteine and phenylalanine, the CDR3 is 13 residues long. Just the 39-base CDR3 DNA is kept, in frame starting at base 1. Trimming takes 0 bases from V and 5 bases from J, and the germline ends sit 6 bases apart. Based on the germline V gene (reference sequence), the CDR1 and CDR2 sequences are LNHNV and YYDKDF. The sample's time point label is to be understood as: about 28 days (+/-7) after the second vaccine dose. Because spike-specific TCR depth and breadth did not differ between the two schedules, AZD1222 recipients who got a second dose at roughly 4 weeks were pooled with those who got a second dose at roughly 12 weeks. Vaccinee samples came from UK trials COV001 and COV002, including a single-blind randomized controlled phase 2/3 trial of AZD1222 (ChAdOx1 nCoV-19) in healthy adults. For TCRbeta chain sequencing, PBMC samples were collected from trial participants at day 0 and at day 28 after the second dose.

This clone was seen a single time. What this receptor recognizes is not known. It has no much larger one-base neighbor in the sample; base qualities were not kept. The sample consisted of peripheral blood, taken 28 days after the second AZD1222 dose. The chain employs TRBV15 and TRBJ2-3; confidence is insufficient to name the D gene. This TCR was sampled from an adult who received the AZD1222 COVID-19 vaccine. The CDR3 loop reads CATSREGVDTQYF. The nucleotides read TGTGCCACCAGCAGAGAAGGAGTAGATACGCAGTATTTT.